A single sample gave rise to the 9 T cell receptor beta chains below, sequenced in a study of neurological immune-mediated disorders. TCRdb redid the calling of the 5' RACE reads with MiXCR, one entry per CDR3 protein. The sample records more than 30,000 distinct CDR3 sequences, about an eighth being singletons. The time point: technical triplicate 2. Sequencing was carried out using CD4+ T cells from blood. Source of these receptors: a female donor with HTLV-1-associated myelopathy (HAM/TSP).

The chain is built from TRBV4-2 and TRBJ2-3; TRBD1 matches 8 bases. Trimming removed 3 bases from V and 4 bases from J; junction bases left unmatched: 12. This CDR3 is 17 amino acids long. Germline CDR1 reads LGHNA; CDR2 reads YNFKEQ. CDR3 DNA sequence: TGTGCCAGCAGCCACTTCGGGTGGACAGGGATCGCAGATACGCAGTATTTT. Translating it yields CASSHFGWTGIADTQYF.

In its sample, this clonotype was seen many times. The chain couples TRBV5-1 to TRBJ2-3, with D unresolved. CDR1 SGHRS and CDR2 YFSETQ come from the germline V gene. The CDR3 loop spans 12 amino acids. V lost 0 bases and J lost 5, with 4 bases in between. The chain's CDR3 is CASSLGVDTQYF. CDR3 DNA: TGCGCCAGCAGCTTGGGGGTAGATACGCAGTATTTT. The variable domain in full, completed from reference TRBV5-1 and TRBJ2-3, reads KAGVTQTPRYLIKTRGQQVTLSCSPISGHRSVSWYQQTPGQGLQFLFEYFSETQRNKGNFPGRFSGRQFSNSRSEMNVSTLELGDSALYLCASSLGVDTQYFGPGTRLTVL.

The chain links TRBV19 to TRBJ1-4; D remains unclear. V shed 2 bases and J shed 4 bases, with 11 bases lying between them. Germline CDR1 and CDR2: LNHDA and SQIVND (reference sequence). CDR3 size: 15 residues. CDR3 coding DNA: TGTGCCAGTAGTATATTCCGGGCCATTAATGAAAAACTGTTTTTT. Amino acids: CASSIFRAINEKLFF.

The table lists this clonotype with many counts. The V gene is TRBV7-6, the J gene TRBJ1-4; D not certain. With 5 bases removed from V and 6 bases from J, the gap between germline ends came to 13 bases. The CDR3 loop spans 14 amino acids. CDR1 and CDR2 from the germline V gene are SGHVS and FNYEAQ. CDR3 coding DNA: TGTGCCAGCAGCCCCCAGAGGGCTTATGAAAAACTGTTTTTT. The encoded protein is CASSPQRAYEKLFF. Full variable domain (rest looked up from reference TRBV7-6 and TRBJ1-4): GAGVSQSPRYKVTKRGQDVALRCDPISGHVSLYWYRQALGQGPEFLTYFNYEAQQDKSGLPNDRFSAERPEGSISTLTIQRTEQRDSAMYRCASSPQRAYEKLFFGSGTQLSVL.

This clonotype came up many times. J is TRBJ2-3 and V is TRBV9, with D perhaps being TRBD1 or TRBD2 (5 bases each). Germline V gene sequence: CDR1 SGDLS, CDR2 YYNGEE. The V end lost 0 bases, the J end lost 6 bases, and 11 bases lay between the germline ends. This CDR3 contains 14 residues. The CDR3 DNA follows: TGTGCCAGCAGCGTAGCGGTCCGGGGCGATACGCAGTATTTT. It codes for CASSVAVRGDTQYF.

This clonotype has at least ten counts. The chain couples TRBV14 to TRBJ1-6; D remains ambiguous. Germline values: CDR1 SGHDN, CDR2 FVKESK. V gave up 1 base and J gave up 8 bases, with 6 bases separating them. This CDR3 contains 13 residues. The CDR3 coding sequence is TGTGCCAGCAGCCAAGGAAACTATTCACCCCTCCACTTT. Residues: CASSQGNYSPLHF.

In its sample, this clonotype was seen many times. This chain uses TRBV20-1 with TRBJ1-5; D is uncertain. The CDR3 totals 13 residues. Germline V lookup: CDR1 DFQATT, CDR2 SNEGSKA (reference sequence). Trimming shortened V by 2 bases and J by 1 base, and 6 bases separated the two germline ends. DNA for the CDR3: TGCAGTGCTAGACTCAACAGCAATCAGCCCCAGCATTTT. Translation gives CSARLNSNQPQHF.

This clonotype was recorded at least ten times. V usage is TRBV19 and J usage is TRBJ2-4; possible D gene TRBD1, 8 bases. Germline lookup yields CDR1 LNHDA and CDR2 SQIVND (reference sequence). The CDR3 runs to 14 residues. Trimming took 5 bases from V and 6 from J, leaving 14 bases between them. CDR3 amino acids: CASSVTGGVNIQYF. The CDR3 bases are TGTGCCAGTAGTGTCACAGGGGGGGTAAACATTCAGTACTTC.

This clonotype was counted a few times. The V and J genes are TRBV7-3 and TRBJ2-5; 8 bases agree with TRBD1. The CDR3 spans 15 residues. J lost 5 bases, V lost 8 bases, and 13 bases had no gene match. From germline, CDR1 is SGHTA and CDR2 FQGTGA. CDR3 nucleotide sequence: TGTGCCAGCGACTTAGGCATCCACAGGGGGGAGACCCAGTACTTC. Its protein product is CASDLGIHRGETQYF. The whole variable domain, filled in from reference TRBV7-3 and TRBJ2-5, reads GAGVSQTPSNKVTEKGKYVELRCDPISGHTALYWYRQSLGQGPEFLIYFQGTGAADDSGLPNDRFFAVRPEGSVSTLKIQRTERGDSAVYLCASDLGIHRGETQYFGPGTRLLVL.